This T cell receptor beta chain was sequenced in a study of T cell responses to AZD1222 COVID-19 vaccine. Overall study findings and caveats: Baseline serology detected seropositivity in only a handful of AZD1222 recipients.

Worth noting for this clone: Its antigen remains unidentified.

V was shortened by 2 bases and J by 0 bases, with 10 bases between the two germline ends. The CDR3 is 15 amino acids. CDR1 is MNHEY and CDR2 is SMNVEV in the germline V gene (reference sequence). Method: immunoSEQ multiplex PCR; TCRdb's copy keeps in-frame clones and lacks some. The table has around 100,000 clones, roughly nine tenths seen once. The sample in question was peripheral blood, obtained on day 0 of AZD1222 vaccination. The chain employs TRBV27 and TRBJ1-1, with D uncertain. This receptor was obtained from an adult in good health. CDR3 coding DNA: TGTGCCAGCAGTTTAGTGAGGGAGGTGAACACTGAAGCTTTCTTT. Translating gives CASSLVREVNTEAFF.